These T cell receptor beta chains were read from a single sample in a study of shared clonotypes between healthy human individuals. Profiled with immunoSEQ multiplex PCR; TCRdb holds only in-frame clones, not every one. The data hold some 2,000,000 clones, with almost 96% observed a single time. The sequenced material came from naive CD4+ T cells sorted from blood. These receptors all stem from a man aged 18 to 30 in good health. Both conserved end residues are part of each CDR3. Fields, in order: J gene, clone size, D gene, V gene, CDR3 DNA, CDR3 protein. A D gene is named only where the DNA matches it firmly. The size field is filled for only some rows; it gives once, few, many or a size class.

J: TRBJ2-2
size: -
D: -
V: TRBV27
DNA: TGTGCCAGCACCTCCCGGACCGGGGAGCTGTTTTTT
CDR3: CASTSRTGELFF

J: TRBJ1-2
size: -
D: -
V: TRBV30
DNA: TGTGCCTGGAGACGCTTTGGACGGAGCCCCTACGGCTACACCTTC
CDR3: CAWRRFGRSPYGYTF

J: TRBJ1-2
size: -
D: TRBD1
V: TRBV30
DNA: TGTGCCTGGACGCAAGGACAGGGGCCCTATGGCTACACCTTC
CDR3: CAWTQGQGPYGYTF

J: TRBJ2-7
size: -
D: TRBD1
V: TRBV5-4
DNA: TGTGCCAGCAGCTTGGCAGGACAGGGCTACGAGCAGTACTTC
CDR3: CASSLAGQGYEQYF

J: TRBJ2-1
size: -
D: TRBD2
V: TRBV6-5
DNA: TGTGCCAGCAGTCGAGCGGGAGAGACCTACAATGAGCAGTTCTTC
CDR3: CASSRAGETYNEQFF

J: TRBJ1-2
size: -
D: -
V: TRBV28
DNA: TGTGCCAGCAGTATCCAGGGTCTCGAATACTATGGCTACACCTTC
CDR3: CASSIQGLEYYGYTF

J: TRBJ2-5
size: -
D: TRBD2
V: TRBV9
DNA: TGTGCCAGCAGCGTAGATGGCGGGGGGTCGAAAGAGACCCAGTACTTC
CDR3: CASSVDGGGSKETQYF

J: TRBJ1-1
size: -
D: -
V: TRBV7-9
DNA: TGTGCCAGCGTACAAGACACCAACACTGAAGCTTTCTTT
CDR3: CASVQDTNTEAFF

J: TRBJ2-7
size: once
D: TRBD2
V: TRBV19
DNA: TGTGCCAGTAGTATAGGTCCTAGCGGGGGGCCTTCCTACGAGCAGTACTTC
CDR3: CASSIGPSGGPSYEQYF

J: TRBJ1-2
size: once
D: TRBD1
V: TRBV7-9
DNA: TGTGCCAGCAACAGACAGGGGGCCGACTATGGCTACACCTTC
CDR3: CASNRQGADYGYTF

J: TRBJ2-5
size: -
D: TRBD2
V: TRBV5-1
DNA: TGCGCCAGCAGCTTGGCCCCTAGCGGGAGTGGAGAGACCCAGTACTTC
CDR3: CASSLAPSGSGETQYF

J: TRBJ2-7
size: -
D: -
V: TRBV2
DNA: TGTGCCAGCAGTGGTTGGACAGACAACGAGCAGTACTTC
CDR3: CASSGWTDNEQYF

J: TRBJ2-7
size: -
D: TRBD1
V: TRBV2
DNA: TGTGCCACCCGCGGGGACAGGTATTCCTACGAGCAGTACTTC
CDR3: CATRGDRYSYEQYF

J: TRBJ2-7
size: -
D: TRBD2
V: TRBV5-4
DNA: TGTGCCAGCAGCTCAAATTTAGGGACTAGCTTTAACGAGCAGTACTTC
CDR3: CASSSNLGTSFNEQYF

J: TRBJ1-4
size: -
D: -
V: TRBV7-2
DNA: TGTGCCAGCAGCTTAGGGAGGGGTTGGGGGACAAATGAAAAACTGTTTTTT
CDR3: CASSLGRGWGTNEKLFF

J: TRBJ2-7
size: -
D: -
V: TRBV10-3
DNA: TGTGCCATCAGTGATTTGGGTTACGAGCAGTACTTC
CDR3: CAISDLGYEQYF

J: TRBJ1-5
size: -
D: -
V: TRBV10-3
DNA: TGTGCCATCAGTGAGACCTTCACCGGGATCCTCAAACAGCCCCAGCATTTT
CDR3: CAISETFTGILKQPQHF

J: TRBJ1-3
size: -
D: TRBD1
V: TRBV7-8
DNA: TGTGCCAGCAGCTCCGAGGCAGGGGGGGTTCGAAGCACCATATATTTT
CDR3: CASSSEAGGVRSTIYF

J: TRBJ2-2
size: -
D: TRBD1
V: TRBV5-1
DNA: TGCGCCAGCAGCCCAGGGGGACCCACCGGGGAGCTGTTTTTT
CDR3: CASSPGGPTGELFF

J: TRBJ2-5
size: -
D: TRBD1
V: TRBV18
DNA: TGTGCCAGCTCACCTCGTGAGACAGGGGGCAAAGAGACCCAGTACTTC
CDR3: CASSPRETGGKETQYF

J: TRBJ2-7
size: -
D: TRBD1
V: TRBV6-5
DNA: TGTGCCAGCAGTTACTCGGGACAGGGCCCCTACGAGCAGTACTTC
CDR3: CASSYSGQGPYEQYF

J: TRBJ2-5
size: -
D: -
V: TRBV10-3
DNA: TGTGCCATCAGTGAGGGACAGACCTTTCAAGAGACCCAGTACTTC
CDR3: CAISEGQTFQETQYF

J: TRBJ1-2
size: -
D: -
V: TRBV4-1
DNA: TGCGCCAGCAGCCAAGAAGGTTTATATGGCTACACCTTC
CDR3: CASSQEGLYGYTF

J: TRBJ1-1
size: -
D: -
V: TRBV25-1
DNA: TGTGCCAGCAGTGAATCGAACAGGGTAAAAGCTTTCTTT
CDR3: CASSESNRVKAFF

J: TRBJ2-2
size: once
D: -
V: TRBV14
DNA: TGTGCCAGCAGCCAAACCTCGGTGAACACCGGGGAGCTGTTTTTT
CDR3: CASSQTSVNTGELFF

J: TRBJ1-1
size: -
D: TRBD1
V: TRBV29-1
DNA: TGCAGCGTCGACAGGGTCATGAACACTGAAGCTTTCTTT
CDR3: CSVDRVMNTEAFF

J: TRBJ1-2
size: -
D: -
V: TRBV5-1
DNA: TGCGCCAGCAGCTTGGGGGGCAGCTATGGCTACACCTTC
CDR3: CASSLGGSYGYTF

J: TRBJ1-1
size: -
D: -
V: TRBV19
DNA: TGTGCCAGTAAGTGGGGGAGTAGGAACACTGAAGCTTTCTTT
CDR3: CASKWGSRNTEAFF

J: TRBJ2-3
size: -
D: TRBD2
V: TRBV9
DNA: TGTGCCAGCAGCGTTAGCGGGAGGAGCACAGATACGCAGTATTTT
CDR3: CASSVSGRSTDTQYF

J: TRBJ2-2
size: -
D: -
V: TRBV27
DNA: TGTGCCAGCAGTTTCTCCACAGCGAACACCGGGGAGCTGTTTTTT
CDR3: CASSFSTANTGELFF

J: TRBJ2-1
size: -
D: -
V: TRBV6-6
DNA: TGTGCCAGCAGTTACTCGATAACCTCTGGTGAGCAGTTCTTC
CDR3: CASSYSITSGEQFF

J: TRBJ1-4
size: -
D: TRBD1
V: TRBV19
DNA: TGTGCCAGTAGTCCACGGACAGGGTTAGGTGAAAAACTGTTTTTT
CDR3: CASSPRTGLGEKLFF

J: TRBJ1-5
size: -
D: -
V: TRBV19
DNA: TGTGCCAGTAGTATAGAGGCAGATCAGCCCCAGCATTTT
CDR3: CASSIEADQPQHF

J: TRBJ1-5
size: -
D: -
V: TRBV30
DNA: TGTGCCTGGAGCCACGGGGACGGGGGGGCAGGTCAGCCCCAGCATTTT
CDR3: CAWSHGDGGAGQPQHF

J: TRBJ2-5
size: -
D: TRBD2
V: TRBV4-1
DNA: TGCGCCAGCAGCCAAGTGTCTAGCGGGAGTAAAGAGACCCAGTACTTC
CDR3: CASSQVSSGSKETQYF

J: TRBJ2-4
size: few
D: TRBD2
V: TRBV4-1
DNA: TGCGCCAGCAGCCAAGAACCATATGCGACTAGCCTAGGGCACATTCAGTACTTC
CDR3: CASSQEPYATSLGHIQYF

J: TRBJ1-1
size: -
D: -
V: TRBV4-1
DNA: TGCGCCAGCAGCCAAGATCAAGCTAACACTGAAGCTTTCTTT
CDR3: CASSQDQANTEAFF

J: TRBJ1-3
size: -
D: -
V: TRBV10-3
DNA: TGTGCCATCACGGACGGGGGAAACACCATATATTTT
CDR3: CAITDGGNTIYF

J: TRBJ2-7
size: -
D: -
V: TRBV5-4
DNA: TGTGCCAGCAGCGGGGGTAGCGCGGGAATTGTATACGAGCAGTACTTC
CDR3: CASSGGSAGIVYEQYF

J: TRBJ2-3
size: -
D: TRBD2
V: TRBV7-6
DNA: TGTGCCAGCGGGGTGCTAGCGGGGGGGACCACAGATACGCAGTATTTT
CDR3: CASGVLAGGTTDTQYF

J: TRBJ1-1
size: -
D: -
V: TRBV2
DNA: TGTGCCAGCAGTGACAGGACCAGTGAAGCTTTCTTT
CDR3: CASSDRTSEAFF

J: TRBJ2-5
size: -
D: TRBD2
V: TRBV11-2
DNA: TGTGCCAGCAGCCTAGGGACTAGCGGGGTCGAGACCCAGTACTTC
CDR3: CASSLGTSGVETQYF

J: TRBJ2-4
size: -
D: -
V: TRBV2
DNA: TGTGCCAGCAGTGACGAGGGGGGGCCCCAAAACATTCAGTACTTC
CDR3: CASSDEGGPQNIQYF

J: TRBJ1-5
size: -
D: -
V: TRBV11-2
DNA: TGTGCCAGCAGCTTAGGGAACGGTCAGCCCCAGCATTTT
CDR3: CASSLGNGQPQHF

J: TRBJ2-1
size: -
D: -
V: TRBV27
DNA: TGTGCCAGCAGCTCCTTCGGGGGGCCAGCCTACAATGAGCAGTTCTTC
CDR3: CASSSFGGPAYNEQFF

J: TRBJ1-2
size: -
D: TRBD1
V: TRBV15
DNA: TGTGCCACCAGCAGAGAAGAGGGACAGACTCCTGACTATGGCTACACCTTC
CDR3: CATSREEGQTPDYGYTF

J: TRBJ2-2
size: -
D: -
V: TRBV2
DNA: TGTGCCAGCCGAGGGAGCGGGCGGAACACCGGGGAGCTGTTTTTT
CDR3: CASRGSGRNTGELFF

J: TRBJ1-4
size: -
D: -
V: TRBV10-3
DNA: TGTGCCATCAGTGAGGGAATCGGACGGATGGGAAAACTGTTTTTT
CDR3: CAISEGIGRMGKLFF

J: TRBJ2-3
size: -
D: -
V: TRBV5-4
DNA: TGTGCCAGCAGCTTGGATTGGGCAGATACGCAGTATTTT
CDR3: CASSLDWADTQYF

J: TRBJ1-5
size: -
D: -
V: TRBV28
DNA: TGTGCCAGCAGTTTGGGGGGCGCGGATTCTCTTGGTCAGCCCCAGCATTTT
CDR3: CASSLGGADSLGQPQHF

J: TRBJ1-2
size: -
D: -
V: TRBV19
DNA: TGTGCCAGTAGAAGACAGGAAAGGCTCTGGGGCTACACCTTC
CDR3: CASRRQERLWGYTF

J: TRBJ2-2
size: -
D: -
V: TRBV9
DNA: TGTGCCAGCAGCCTCACACGCACCGGGGAGCTGTTTTTT
CDR3: CASSLTRTGELFF

J: TRBJ1-2
size: once
D: -
V: TRBV21-1
DNA: TGTGCCAGCAGCTCCCCCCGGACGGCGAGGTATGGCTACACCTTC
CDR3: CASSSPRTARYGYTF

J: TRBJ1-5
size: -
D: -
V: TRBV18
DNA: TGTGCCAGCTCACCACCCTCAGGGAATAGCAATCAGCCCCAGCATTTT
CDR3: CASSPPSGNSNQPQHF

J: TRBJ2-7
size: -
D: TRBD2
V: TRBV27
DNA: TGTGCCAGCAGTCCGGGACTAGCGGGACCTCCGGGGAGGCACTTC
CDR3: CASSPGLAGPPGRHF

J: TRBJ1-1
size: once
D: -
V: TRBV9
DNA: TGTGCCAGCAGCCCACCTCGGGGGGGAGTCGGCACTGAAGCTTTCTTT
CDR3: CASSPPRGGVGTEAFF

J: TRBJ1-2
size: -
D: -
V: TRBV6-1
DNA: TGTGCCAGCAGTGATAGGGCCGGCTACACCTTC
CDR3: CASSDRAGYTF